This is a list of T cell receptor beta chains from one sample in a study of blood T cell repertoires in COVID-19. Libraries were prepared by immunoSEQ multiplex PCR; TCRdb keeps only in-frame clonotypes and omits some of them. The sample lists roughly 310,000 clones; 85% to 90% were seen once. The sequenced sample was peripheral blood. The receptors stem from a woman aged 25 to 45 with COVID-19, enrolled during active disease. Each CDR3 is given with its conserved first and last residue. The D gene is left open where the match is weak. The size field is filled for only some rows; it gives once, few, many or a size class.

>TRBV28|NA|NA|TRBJ1-4
TGTGCCAGCAGATTCAGGGTCCCTAATGAAAAACTGTTTTTT
CASRFRVPNEKLFF
>TRBV9|NA|NA|TRBJ2-3
TGTGCCAGCAGCGTAGATGGTAGCGCCCCCGGGGATACGCAGTATTTT
CASSVDGSAPGDTQYF
>TRBV11-2|NA|NA|TRBJ2-3
TGTGCCAGCAGCAAACTAGCCTCAGATACGCAGTATTTT
CASSKLASDTQYF
>TRBV7-8|NA|NA|TRBJ2-7
TGTGCCAGCACGATCACAGGGTTCGAGCAGTACTTC
CASTITGFEQYF
>TRBV5-6|NA|TRBD1|TRBJ1-1
TGTGCCAGCAGACGCGGGACAGACACTGAAGCTTTCTTT
CASRRGTDTEAFF
>TRBV29-1|NA|NA|TRBJ1-2
TGCAGCGTTGACACAGGGTTGGACTATGGCTACACCTTC
CSVDTGLDYGYTF
>TRBV5-4|NA|TRBD2|TRBJ2-1
TGTGCCAGCAGCTTGGTCGCGGGAGCCTACAATGAGCAGTTCTTC
CASSLVAGAYNEQFF
>TRBV9|once|NA|TRBJ1-2
TGTGCCAGCAGCGTAGGAGGATTCTATGGCTACACCTTC
CASSVGGFYGYTF
>TRBV29-1|NA|TRBD1|TRBJ2-7
TGCAGCGTTGAGCGACAGGGGGGAATCGAGCAGTACTTC
CSVERQGGIEQYF
>TRBV6-5|NA|NA|TRBJ2-2
TGTGCCACTCAAGACACGGGAGCCGGGGAGCTGTTTTTT
CATQDTGAGELFF
>TRBV10-3|NA|NA|TRBJ2-2
TGTGCCATCAGTGAGTCGGGGAGGGGGGCGGCGAGAACCGGGGAGCTGTTTTTT
CAISESGRGAARTGELFF
>TRBV30|NA|TRBD1|TRBJ1-6
TGTGCCTGGATCGGGACAGGCGGGTCACCCCTCCACTTT
CAWIGTGGSPLHF
>TRBV7-2|NA|NA|TRBJ2-2
TGTGCCAGCAGCTTAGTAGGCGGATCGAACACCGGGGAGCTGTTTTTT
CASSLVGGSNTGELFF
>TRBV19|NA|TRBD1|TRBJ1-1
TGTGCCAGTAGCGTACAGGGGGTAGCCACTGAAGCTTTCTTT
CASSVQGVATEAFF
>TRBV7-9|NA|TRBD1|TRBJ1-2
TGTGCCAGCAGCTCCGAACCGGGACAGGGGGCTGAAGGCTACACCTTC
CASSSEPGQGAEGYTF
>TRBV10-3|NA|NA|TRBJ2-1
TGTGCCATCAGTACTTACAATGAGCAGTTCTTC
CAISTYNEQFF
>TRBV7-9|NA|NA|TRBJ1-6
TGTGCCAGCACCATCGTTAATTCACCCCTCCACTTT
CASTIVNSPLHF
>TRBV12-3/TRBV12-4|NA|NA|TRBJ2-7
TGTGCCAGCAGTTTCGGGATCTCCTACGAGCAGTACTTC
CASSFGISYEQYF
>TRBV11-2|few|NA|TRBJ2-3
TGTGCCAGCAGCTTAGATCTAGATACGCAGTATTTT
CASSLDLDTQYF
>TRBV7-9|NA|NA|TRBJ1-1
TGTGCCAGCCTCGGACAGCCGAACACTGAAGCTTTCTTT
CASLGQPNTEAFF